The clone carrying this T cell receptor beta chain showed up just once. Antigen: not known. These data belong to a study of cytomegalovirus exposure and HLA in healthy donors. Study results and limitations: The authors listed approximately 160 TCR beta chains as cytomegalovirus-associated. First-cohort TCR clusters tended to co-occur in the roughly 130 validation repertoires, a later analysis found.

CDR3 length: 16 residues. Germline CDR1 is SGHRS and CDR2 is YFSETQ. Trimming took 4 bases from V and 5 from J; bases not matched to a gene: 10. The data were produced by immunoSEQ multiplex PCR, yet TCRdb's version contains in-frame clones alone and is incomplete. The sample includes 120,000 or so clones, about nine tenths of them seen just once. This chain links TRBV5-1 with TRBJ2-1; TRBD1 matches at 9 bases. Material: PBMCs. This receptor was taken from a man between 18 and 29 years old in good health and CMV-seronegative. The CDR3 DNA is TGCGCCAGCAGCCTGGGACAGGGAAACCCTAACAATGAGCAGTTCTTC. Encoded protein: CASSLGQGNPNNEQFF. The full variable domain, completed using reference TRBV5-1 and TRBJ2-1, is KAGVTQTPRYLIKTRGQQVTLSCSPISGHRSVSWYQQTPGQGLQFLFEYFSETQRNKGNFPGRFSGRQFSNSRSEMNVSTLELGDSALYLCASSLGQGNPNNEQFFGPGTRLTVL.